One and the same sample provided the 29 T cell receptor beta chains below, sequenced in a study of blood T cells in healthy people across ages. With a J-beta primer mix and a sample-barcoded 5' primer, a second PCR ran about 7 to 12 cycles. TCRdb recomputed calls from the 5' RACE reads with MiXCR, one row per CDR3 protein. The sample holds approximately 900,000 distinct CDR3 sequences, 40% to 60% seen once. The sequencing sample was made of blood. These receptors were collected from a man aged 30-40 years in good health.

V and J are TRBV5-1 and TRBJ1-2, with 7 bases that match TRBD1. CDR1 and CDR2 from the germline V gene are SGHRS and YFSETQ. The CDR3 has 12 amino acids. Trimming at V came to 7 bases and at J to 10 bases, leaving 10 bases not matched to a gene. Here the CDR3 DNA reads TGCGCCAGCGGCACCGACAGGGAAGACTACACCTTC. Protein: CASGTDREDYTF.

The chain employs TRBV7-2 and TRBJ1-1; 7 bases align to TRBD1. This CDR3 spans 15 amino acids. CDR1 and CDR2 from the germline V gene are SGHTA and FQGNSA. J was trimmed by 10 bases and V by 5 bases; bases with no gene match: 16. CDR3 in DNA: TGTGCCAGCAGCCACCATCCCGACAGGGTCGGTAGAGCTTTCTTT. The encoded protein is CASSHHPDRVGRAFF.

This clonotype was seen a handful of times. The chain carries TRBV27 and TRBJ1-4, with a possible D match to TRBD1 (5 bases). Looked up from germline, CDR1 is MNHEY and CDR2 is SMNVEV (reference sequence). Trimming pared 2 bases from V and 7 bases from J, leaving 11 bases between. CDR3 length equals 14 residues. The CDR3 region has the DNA TGTGCCAGCAGTTTACAGGGCCTTGGTGAAAAACTGTTTTTT. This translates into CASSLQGLGEKLFF. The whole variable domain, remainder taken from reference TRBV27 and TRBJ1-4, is EAQVTQNPRYLITVTGKKLTVTCSQNMNHEYMSWYRQDPGLGLRQIYYSMNVEVTDKGDVPEGYKVSRKEKRNFPLILESPSPNQTSLYFCASSLQGLGEKLFFGSGTQLSVL.

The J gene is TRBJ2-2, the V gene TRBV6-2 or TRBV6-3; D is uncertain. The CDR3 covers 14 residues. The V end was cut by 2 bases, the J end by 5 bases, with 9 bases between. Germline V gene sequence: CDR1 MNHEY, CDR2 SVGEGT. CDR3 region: CASSYGPQTGELFF. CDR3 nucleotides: TGTGCCAGCAGTTACGGCCCGCAGACCGGGGAGCTGTTTTTT.

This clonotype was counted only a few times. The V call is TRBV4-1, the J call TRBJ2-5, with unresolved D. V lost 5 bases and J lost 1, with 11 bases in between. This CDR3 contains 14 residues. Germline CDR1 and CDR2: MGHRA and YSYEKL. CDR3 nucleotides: TGCGCCAGCAGCGGTCTCGAGGTCCAAGAGACCCAGTACTTC. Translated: CASSGLEVQETQYF.

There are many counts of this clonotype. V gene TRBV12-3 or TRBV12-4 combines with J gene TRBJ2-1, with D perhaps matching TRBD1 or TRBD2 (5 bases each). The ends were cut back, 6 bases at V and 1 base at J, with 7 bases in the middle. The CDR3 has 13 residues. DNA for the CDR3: TGTGCCAGCAGGTGGGGGTCCTACAATGAGCAGTTCTTC. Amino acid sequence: CASRWGSYNEQFF.

In nucleotides, the CDR3 is TGTGCCAGCAGCGGTGGGACAGGAGGCCCTCCGCGCAATGAGCAGTTCTTC. Translating it yields CASSGGTGGPPRNEQFF. This rearrangement joins TRBV7-2 to TRBJ2-1; 8 bases fit TRBD1. The germline V gene encodes CDR1 SGHTA and CDR2 FQGNSA. This CDR3 spans 17 amino acids. V lost 5 bases to trimming and J lost 6 bases; unmatched junction nucleotides: 15.

This CDR3 reads CSARSGLSTGELFF. The CDR3 DNA follows: TGCAGTGCTAGGTCGGGGTTGAGCACCGGGGAGCTGTTTTTT. This rearrangement joins TRBV20-1 to TRBJ2-2, with D possibly matching TRBD2 (5 bases). CDR1 DFQATT and CDR2 SNEGSKA come from the germline V gene (reference sequence). The length of the CDR3 is 14 residues. Trimming cost V 3 bases and J 4 bases, with 12 bases left between them.

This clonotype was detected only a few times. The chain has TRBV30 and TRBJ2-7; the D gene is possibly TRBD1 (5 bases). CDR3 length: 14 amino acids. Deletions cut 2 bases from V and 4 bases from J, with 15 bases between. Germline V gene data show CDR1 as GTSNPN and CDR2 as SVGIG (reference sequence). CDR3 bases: TGTGCCTGGAGTTCAGGGCAAGGGGTTTACGAGCAGTACTTC. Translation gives CAWSSGQGVYEQYF.

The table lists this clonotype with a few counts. The CDR3 here is CASSNSGSGDTQYF. CDR3 nucleotide sequence: TGTGCCAGCAGCAATAGCGGGTCCGGAGATACGCAGTATTTT. The gene calls are TRBV11-2 and TRBJ2-3; 7 bases are a match to TRBD2. The CDR3 spans 14 residues. CDR1 is SGHAT, CDR2 FQNNGV, per germline. V shed 5 bases and J 5 bases; nucleotides not matched to a gene: 7.

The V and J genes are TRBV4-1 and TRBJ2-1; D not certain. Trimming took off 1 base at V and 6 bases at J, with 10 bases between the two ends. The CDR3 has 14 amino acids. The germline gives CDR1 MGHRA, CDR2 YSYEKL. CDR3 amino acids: CASSQVSNRNEQFF. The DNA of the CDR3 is TGCGCCAGCAGCCAAGTATCTAATCGCAATGAGCAGTTCTTC.

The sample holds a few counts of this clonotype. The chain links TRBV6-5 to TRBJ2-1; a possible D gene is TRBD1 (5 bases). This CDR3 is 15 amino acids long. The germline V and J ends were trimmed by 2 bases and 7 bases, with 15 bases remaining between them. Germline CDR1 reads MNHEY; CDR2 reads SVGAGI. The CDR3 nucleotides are TGTGCCAGCAGTTACGGGGCCGCCGCACAGAATGAGCAGTTCTTC. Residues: CASSYGAAAQNEQFF.

Here the CDR3 reads CASSLDPQHGTEAFF. The CDR3, as DNA: TGCGCCAGCAGCTTGGATCCACAGCACGGGACTGAAGCTTTCTTT. V usage is TRBV5-1 and J usage is TRBJ1-1, with D hard to call. The CDR3 is 15 residues long. CDR1 is SGHRS and CDR2 is YFSETQ in the germline V gene. Trimming took 0 bases from V and 5 from J, leaving 14 bases between them. The full variable domain, completed using reference TRBV5-1 and TRBJ1-1, is KAGVTQTPRYLIKTRGQQVTLSCSPISGHRSVSWYQQTPGQGLQFLFEYFSETQRNKGNFPGRFSGRQFSNSRSEMNVSTLELGDSALYLCASSLDPQHGTEAFFGQGTRLTVV.

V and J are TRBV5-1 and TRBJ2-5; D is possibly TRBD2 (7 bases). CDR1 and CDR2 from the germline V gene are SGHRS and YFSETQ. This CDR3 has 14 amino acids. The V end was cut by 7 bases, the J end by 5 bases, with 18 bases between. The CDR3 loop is CASGSGGAGETQYF. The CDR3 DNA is TGCGCCAGCGGCTCGGGGGGCGCGGGGGAGACCCAGTACTTC.

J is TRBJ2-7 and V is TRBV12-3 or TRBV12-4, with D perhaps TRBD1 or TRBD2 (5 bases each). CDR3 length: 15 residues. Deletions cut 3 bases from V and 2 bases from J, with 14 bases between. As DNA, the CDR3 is TGTGCCAGCAGTTTGGGGGATCCTGCAACCTACGAGCAGTACTTC. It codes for CASSLGDPATYEQYF.

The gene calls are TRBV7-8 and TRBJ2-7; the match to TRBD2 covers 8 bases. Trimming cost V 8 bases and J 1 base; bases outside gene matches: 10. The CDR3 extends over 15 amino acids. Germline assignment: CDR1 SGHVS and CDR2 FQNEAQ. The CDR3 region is CASRPAGGLSYEQYF. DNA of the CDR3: TGTGCCAGCCGCCCCGCGGGGGGTCTATCCTACGAGCAGTACTTC.

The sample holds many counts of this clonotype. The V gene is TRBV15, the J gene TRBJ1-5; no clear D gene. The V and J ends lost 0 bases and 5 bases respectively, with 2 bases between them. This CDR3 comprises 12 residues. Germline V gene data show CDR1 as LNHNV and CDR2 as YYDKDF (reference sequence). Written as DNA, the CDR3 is TGTGCCACCAGCAGAGATCATCAGCCCCAGCATTTT. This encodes CATSRDHQPQHF.

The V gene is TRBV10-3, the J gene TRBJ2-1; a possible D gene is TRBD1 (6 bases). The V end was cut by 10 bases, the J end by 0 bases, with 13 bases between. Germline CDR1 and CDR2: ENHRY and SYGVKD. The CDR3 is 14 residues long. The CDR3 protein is CATETGSSYNEQFF. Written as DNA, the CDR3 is TGTGCCACCGAAACAGGGAGCTCCTACAATGAGCAGTTCTTC.

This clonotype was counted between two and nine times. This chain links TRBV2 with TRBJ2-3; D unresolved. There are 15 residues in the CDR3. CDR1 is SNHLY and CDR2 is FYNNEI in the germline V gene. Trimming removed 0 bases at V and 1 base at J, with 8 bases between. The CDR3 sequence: CASSEARLRTDTQYF. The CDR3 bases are TGTGCCAGCAGTGAAGCTAGACTCCGCACAGATACGCAGTATTTT. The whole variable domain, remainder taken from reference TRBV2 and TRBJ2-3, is EPEVTQTPSHQVTQMGQEVILRCVPISNHLYFYWYRQILGQKVEFLVSFYNNEISEKSEIFDDQFSVERPDGSNFTLKIRSTKLEDSAMYFCASSEARLRTDTQYFGPGTRLTVL.

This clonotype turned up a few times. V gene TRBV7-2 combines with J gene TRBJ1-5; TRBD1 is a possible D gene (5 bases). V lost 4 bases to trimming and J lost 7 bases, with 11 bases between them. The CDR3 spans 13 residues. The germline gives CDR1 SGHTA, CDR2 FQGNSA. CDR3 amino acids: CASSSTWGQPQHF. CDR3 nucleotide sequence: TGTGCCAGCAGCTCTACATGGGGCCAGCCCCAGCATTTT.

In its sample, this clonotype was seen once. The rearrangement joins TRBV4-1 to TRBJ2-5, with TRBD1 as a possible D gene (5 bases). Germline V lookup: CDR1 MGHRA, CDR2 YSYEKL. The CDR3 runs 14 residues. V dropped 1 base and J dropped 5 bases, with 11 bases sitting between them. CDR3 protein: CASSQVEGVETQYF. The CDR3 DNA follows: TGCGCCAGCAGCCAAGTTGAAGGGGTTGAGACCCAGTACTTC.

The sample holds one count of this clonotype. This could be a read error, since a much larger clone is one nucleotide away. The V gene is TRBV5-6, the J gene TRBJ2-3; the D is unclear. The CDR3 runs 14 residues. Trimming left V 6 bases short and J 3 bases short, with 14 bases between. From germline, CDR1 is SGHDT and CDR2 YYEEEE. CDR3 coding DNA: TGTGCCAGCAACCTACCCCCCGGGACAGATACGCAGTATTTT. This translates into CASNLPPGTDTQYF.

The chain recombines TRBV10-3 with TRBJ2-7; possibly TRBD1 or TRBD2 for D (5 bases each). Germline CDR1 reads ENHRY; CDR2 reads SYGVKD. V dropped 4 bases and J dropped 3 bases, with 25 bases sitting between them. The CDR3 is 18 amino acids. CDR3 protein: CAISGSGTEEWDGYEQYF. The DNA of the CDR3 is TGTGCCATCAGTGGCTCCGGGACGGAGGAATGGGATGGCTACGAGCAGTACTTC.

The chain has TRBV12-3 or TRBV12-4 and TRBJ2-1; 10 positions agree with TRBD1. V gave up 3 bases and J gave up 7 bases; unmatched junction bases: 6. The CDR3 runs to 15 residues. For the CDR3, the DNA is TGTGCCAGCAGTTTCCGCCGGGACAGGGGTAATGAGCAGTTCTTC. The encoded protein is CASSFRRDRGNEQFF.

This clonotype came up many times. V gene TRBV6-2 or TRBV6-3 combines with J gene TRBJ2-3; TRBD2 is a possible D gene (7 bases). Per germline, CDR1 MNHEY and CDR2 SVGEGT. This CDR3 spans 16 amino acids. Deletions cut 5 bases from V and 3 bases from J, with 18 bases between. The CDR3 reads CASSDRGGPGTDTQYF. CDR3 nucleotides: TGTGCCAGCAGTGACCGCGGGGGCCCGGGGACAGATACGCAGTATTTT.

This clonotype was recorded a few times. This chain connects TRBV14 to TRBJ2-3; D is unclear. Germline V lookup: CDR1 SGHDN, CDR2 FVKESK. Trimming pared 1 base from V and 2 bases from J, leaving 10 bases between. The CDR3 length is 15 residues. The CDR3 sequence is CASSQGQVYTDTQYF. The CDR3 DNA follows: TGTGCCAGCAGCCAAGGACAAGTATACACAGATACGCAGTATTTT.

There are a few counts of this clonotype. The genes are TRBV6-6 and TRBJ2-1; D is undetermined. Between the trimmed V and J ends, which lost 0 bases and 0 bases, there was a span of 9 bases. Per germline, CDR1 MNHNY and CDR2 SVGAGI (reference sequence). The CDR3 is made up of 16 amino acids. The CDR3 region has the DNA TGTGCCAGCAGTTACTCGAACAAAGGCTCCTACAATGAGCAGTTCTTC. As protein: CASSYSNKGSYNEQFF.

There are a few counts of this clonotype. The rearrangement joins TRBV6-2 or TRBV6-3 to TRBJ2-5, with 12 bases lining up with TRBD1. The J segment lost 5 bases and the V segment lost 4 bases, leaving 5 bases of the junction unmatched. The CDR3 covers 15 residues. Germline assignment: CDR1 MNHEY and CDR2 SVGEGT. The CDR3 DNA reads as TGTGCCAGCAGTTCCCGGGACAGGGGGCTCGAGACCCAGTACTTC. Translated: CASSSRDRGLETQYF.

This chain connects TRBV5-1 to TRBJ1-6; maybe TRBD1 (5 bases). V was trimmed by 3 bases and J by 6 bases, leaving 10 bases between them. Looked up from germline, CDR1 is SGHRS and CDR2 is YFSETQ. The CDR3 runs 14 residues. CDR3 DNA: TGCGCCAGCAGCTCGGGACTTAGTAATTCACCCCTCCACTTT. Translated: CASSSGLSNSPLHF.